The 28 T cell receptor beta chains below were found in one sample sequenced in a study of blood T cell repertoires in COVID-19. Sequenced by immunoSEQ multiplex PCR; TCRdb stores in-frame clones only, minus some. In the table there are about 270,000 clones, approximately 91% of which are singletons. Specimen: PBMCs or T cells enriched from blood (not recorded which). These receptors were obtained from a woman in her 30s who had recovered from COVID-19.

This sequence joins TRBV4-2 and TRBJ2-5; D possibly corresponds to TRBD1 (5 bases). V shed 0 bases and J shed 2 bases, with 13 bases lying between them. The CDR3 extends over 16 amino acids. CDR1 is LGHNA, CDR2 YNFKEQ, per germline. CDR3 loop: CASSQDMAGQQETQYF. DNA of the CDR3: TGTGCCAGCAGCCAAGATATGGCAGGGCAACAAGAGACCCAGTACTTC.

The V gene is TRBV19, the J gene TRBJ1-1, with 7 bases lining up with TRBD1. Germline CDR1 and CDR2: LNHDA and SQIVND (reference sequence). V shed 3 bases, J shed 4 bases, and the junction held 5 bases outside the gene matches. The CDR3 runs 14 residues. CDR3 nucleotides: TGTGCCAGTAGTATCATCTCAGGGGGCACTGAAGCTTTCTTT. Translation: CASSIISGGTEAFF.

The CDR3: CSVDMPTGAFF. The CDR3, as DNA: TGCAGCGTTGATATGCCCACCGGGGCTTTCTTT. The chain couples TRBV29-1 to TRBJ1-1, with D uncertain. CDR1 is SQVTM and CDR2 is ANQGSEA in the germline V gene. The CDR3 spans 11 residues. V was trimmed by 3 bases and J by 11 bases, leaving 13 bases between them. The entire variable domain, with the rest obtained from reference TRBV29-1 and TRBJ1-1, is as follows: SAVISQKPSRDICQRGTSLTIQCQVDSQVTMMFWYRQQPGQSLTLIATANQGSEATYESGFVIDKFPISRPNLTFSTLTVSNMSPEDSSIYLCSVDMPTGAFFGQGTRLTVV.

The chain combines TRBV19 with TRBJ1-4; 7 bases align to TRBD1. This CDR3 has 15 amino acids. From germline, CDR1 is LNHDA and CDR2 SQIVND (reference sequence). The trim removed 5 bases at V and 3 bases at J, leaving 6 bases unmatched. The CDR3 bases are TGTGCCAGTAGTCTGAACAGGGGAGCTAATGAAAAACTGTTTTTT. This translates into CASSLNRGANEKLFF.

The rearrangement joins TRBV5-1 to TRBJ2-3; weak D call: TRBD2 (6 bases). The CDR3 sequence is 16 residues long. Looked up from germline, CDR1 is SGHRS and CDR2 is YFSETQ. Trimming shortened V by 4 bases and J by 1 base, and 16 bases separated the two germline ends. Here the CDR3 DNA reads TGCGCCAGCAGCCCGCGGGGTAAACCTGGCACAGATACGCAGTATTTT. This gives the protein CASSPRGKPGTDTQYF.

The V call is TRBV30, the J call TRBJ2-5; the D gene is possibly TRBD2 (7 bases). The V gene's germline CDR1 is GTSNPN and CDR2 SVGIG (reference sequence). The CDR3 runs to 13 residues. Between the trimmed V and J ends, which lost 4 bases and 5 bases, there was a span of 14 bases. DNA for the CDR3: TGTGCCTGGAAGGCTGCGGGGGCCGAGACCCAGTACTTC. Its protein product is CAWKAAGAETQYF.

This clone was observed a few times. The rearrangement links TRBV13 to TRBJ1-1; perhaps TRBD1 as D (5 bases). Per the germline V gene, CDR1 is PRHDT and CDR2 is FYEKMQ (reference sequence). V dropped 0 bases and J dropped 4 bases, with 6 bases sitting between them. This CDR3 is built from 13 residues. CDR3 sequence reads: CASSLGGVTEAFF. The CDR3 DNA sequence: TGTGCCAGCAGCTTAGGAGGGGTCACTGAAGCTTTCTTT.

The chain joins TRBV6-5 to TRBJ2-5; D is perhaps TRBD2 (7 bases). V shed 8 bases and J shed 5 bases, with 21 bases lying between them. The germline V gene has CDR1 MNHEY and CDR2 SVGAGI. The CDR3 totals 15 residues. The CDR3 DNA sequence: TGTGCCAGCGGAAATAGGGGGGGGGCTAGGGAGACCCAGTACTTC. It codes for CASGNRGGARETQYF.

DNA of the CDR3: TGTGCCAGCAGACTGACAGGGGGGGACACTGAAGCTTTCTTT. Protein: CASRLTGGDTEAFF. V and J are TRBV7-2 and TRBJ1-1; 9 nucleotides match TRBD1. In germline, CDR1 is SGHTA, CDR2 FQGNSA. The CDR3 runs to 14 residues. The V segment lost 6 bases and the J segment 3 bases; nucleotides outside the gene matches: 5.

DNA of the CDR3: TGCGCCAGCAGCCAAGAGTCGCGGGGTTCCTACGAGCAGTACTTC. Its protein product is CASSQESRGSYEQYF. This chain links TRBV4-1 with TRBJ2-7, with D maybe TRBD2 (6 bases). This CDR3 is built from 15 residues. V gave up 0 bases and J gave up 1 base, with 10 bases separating them. Germline V lookup: CDR1 MGHRA, CDR2 YSYEKL.

The rearrangement links TRBV27 to TRBJ2-7; 9 bases are shared with TRBD1. The germline gives CDR1 MNHEY, CDR2 SMNVEV (reference sequence). This CDR3 contains 15 residues. With 4 bases clipped from V and 4 bases from J, the junction kept 8 bases outside the gene matches. CDR3 bases: TGTGCCAGCAGTTCCCCGGGACAGGGTCTGTACGAGCAGTACTTC. Its translation is CASSSPGQGLYEQYF.

This chain links TRBV5-1 with TRBJ2-7; TRBD1 might be the D (6 bases). The CDR3 spans 14 residues. V was trimmed by 0 bases and J by 2 bases, leaving 9 bases between them. Germline CDR1 SGHRS, CDR2 YFSETQ. This CDR3 is CASSLGQGPYEQYF. The DNA for the CDR3 is TGCGCCAGCAGCTTGGGGCAGGGGCCCTACGAGCAGTACTTC.

The chain joins TRBV27 to TRBJ2-7, with D maybe TRBD2 (5 bases). Looked up from germline, CDR1 is MNHEY and CDR2 is SMNVEV (reference sequence). This CDR3 comprises 13 residues. The V end lost 3 bases, the J end lost 7 bases, and 13 bases lay between the germline ends. The CDR3 sequence: CASSLEVTGEQYF. In DNA form, the CDR3 reads TGTGCCAGCAGTTTGGAGGTGACGGGTGAGCAGTACTTC.

CDR3 nucleotide sequence: TGTGCCAGCAGCAAAAGGGGCCCAGGGAGGAATGAAAAACTGTTTTTT. Translated: CASSKRGPGRNEKLFF. The genes are TRBV27 and TRBJ1-4; a weak D match, TRBD1 (5 bases). The CDR3 consists of 16 residues. The V and J ends lost 6 bases and 5 bases respectively, with 19 bases between them. From germline, CDR1 is MNHEY and CDR2 SMNVEV (reference sequence).

The gene calls are TRBV19 and TRBJ2-2, with D unclear. Per germline, CDR1 LNHDA and CDR2 SQIVND (reference sequence). The CDR3 is 16 residues long. Trimming left V 3 bases short and J 6 bases short, with 17 bases between. Written as DNA, the CDR3 is TGTGCCAGTAGTATCCTAAGACAAAAATGGGCCGGGGAGCTGTTTTTT. It translates to CASSILRQKWAGELFF.

This chain uses TRBV7-2 with TRBJ1-2, with 8 bases fitting TRBD1. CDR3 length: 15 amino acids. From germline, CDR1 is SGHTA and CDR2 FQGNSA. Unmatched junction bases numbered 9, after V lost 5 bases and J lost 4 bases. DNA for the CDR3: TGTGCCAGCAGCCCCGAGACAGGGGATGGCTATGGCTACACCTTC. Translating gives CASSPETGDGYGYTF.

The J gene is TRBJ1-6, the V gene TRBV28, with 7 bases matching TRBD1. Germline CDR1 reads MDHEN; CDR2 reads SYDVKM. The junction had 9 bases not matched to a gene; V was cut back by 6 bases and J by 4 bases. This CDR3 is 16 amino acids long. CDR3 residues: CASSFPGQLYNSPLHF. The CDR3 DNA is TGTGCCAGCAGCTTCCCGGGACAGCTATATAATTCACCCCTCCACTTT.

The CDR3 protein is CASSREGTGKTDTQYF. CDR3 in DNA: TGCGCCAGCAGTCGGGAAGGGACAGGGAAGACAGATACGCAGTATTTT. The chain joins TRBV5-1 to TRBJ2-3; 9 bases map to TRBD1. CDR3 length: 16 residues. Unmatched junction bases numbered 10, after V lost 5 bases and J lost 3 bases. Germline V lookup: CDR1 SGHRS, CDR2 YFSETQ.

This chain links TRBV3-1 (or the pseudogene TRBV3-2) with TRBJ1-1, with TRBD1 as a possible D gene (6 bases). V lost 4 bases and J 1 base, leaving 19 bases between the germline ends. Germline V gene data show CDR1 as LGHDT and CDR2 as YNNKEL (reference sequence). This CDR3 comprises 17 residues. CDR3 DNA sequence: TGTGCCAGCAGCCCACATTTCGGGACAAGGGAGAACACTGAAGCTTTCTTT. It is translated as CASSPHFGTRENTEAFF.

This clone is labeled as medium-sized. The chain is built from TRBV27 and TRBJ2-1; D perhaps matches TRBD2 (6 bases). This CDR3 has 15 residues. In germline, CDR1 is MNHEY, CDR2 SMNVEV (reference sequence). Deletions cut 6 bases from V and 5 bases from J, with 17 bases between. The CDR3 spells CASRISLALHNEQFF. CDR3 DNA sequence: TGTGCCAGCAGGATCTCACTAGCCCTGCACAATGAGCAGTTCTTC.

This chain connects TRBV4-3 to TRBJ1-1; TRBD1 is a possible D gene (5 bases). Trimming took off 0 bases at V and 1 base at J, with 6 bases between the two ends. Germline assignment: CDR1 LGHNA and CDR2 YSLEER. The CDR3 contains 14 residues. The CDR3 loop is CASSQDRENTEAFF. CDR3 coding DNA: TGCGCCAGCAGCCAAGACAGGGAGAACACTGAAGCTTTCTTT.

The V call is TRBV27, the J call TRBJ2-1; the match to TRBD1 covers 7 bases. From germline, CDR1 is MNHEY and CDR2 SMNVEV (reference sequence). This CDR3 is built from 16 residues. After removal of 3 bases from V and 3 bases from J, the junction contained 8 bases not matched to a gene. The CDR3 here is CASSLNGQAYYNEQFF. The DNA for the CDR3 is TGTGCCAGCAGTTTGAATGGACAGGCGTACTACAATGAGCAGTTCTTC.

V usage is TRBV19 and J usage is TRBJ2-3; unclear D gene. In germline, CDR1 is LNHDA, CDR2 SQIVND (reference sequence). CDR3 length: 15 residues. Trimming left V 0 bases short and J 2 bases short, with 9 bases between. CDR3 loop: CASSIEGSSTDTQYF. The DNA for the CDR3 is TGTGCCAGTAGTATAGAGGGCAGTTCCACAGATACGCAGTATTTT.

This rearrangement joins TRBV6-2 or TRBV6-3 to TRBJ2-1, with a weak D call TRBD1 (6 bases). CDR3 size: 14 residues. Germline values: CDR1 MNHEY, CDR2 SVGEGT. Trimming stripped 6 bases from V and 8 bases from J, with 17 bases between. CDR3 region: CASSLHTGSDEQFF. CDR3 coding DNA: TGTGCCAGCAGCCTCCACACAGGGTCCGATGAGCAGTTCTTC.

The sample holds a few counts of this clone. The rearrangement uses TRBV30 and TRBJ1-2; weak D call: TRBD1 (5 bases). CDR3 length: 12 residues. Germline V lookup: CDR1 GTSNPN, CDR2 SVGIG (reference sequence). V gave up 1 base and J gave up 7 bases, with 10 bases separating them. In DNA, the CDR3 is TGTGCCTGGAGTGCTAACAGGAGTGGCTACACCTTC. As protein: CAWSANRSGYTF.

The rearrangement uses TRBV27 and TRBJ2-5, with D perhaps TRBD1 (6 bases). The CDR3 is 13 amino acids. The germline CDR1 and CDR2 sequences are MNHEY and SMNVEV (reference sequence). Trimming pared 8 bases from V and 5 bases from J, leaving 15 bases between. Here the CDR3 reads CASVGRGRETQYF. DNA of the CDR3: TGTGCCAGCGTGGGCAGGGGCAGGGAGACCCAGTACTTC.

This rearrangement joins TRBV30 to TRBJ1-5, with a weak D call TRBD1 (6 bases). The V end lost 3 bases, the J end lost 0 bases, and 12 bases lay between the germline ends. Germline CDR1 GTSNPN, CDR2 SVGIG (reference sequence). The CDR3 sequence is 15 residues long. The CDR3 bases are TGTGCCTGGAGGCCTGGGGGGGCTAGCAATCAGCCCCAGCATTTT. It codes for CAWRPGGASNQPQHF.

This chain joins TRBV25-1 and TRBJ1-1; the D gene is possibly TRBD1 (5 bases). The CDR3 is 13 residues long. Germline V gene data show CDR1 as MGHDK and CDR2 as SYGVNS. V was pared by 2 bases and J by 6 bases, with 10 bases between. CDR3 sequence: CASSEGGYAEAFF. The CDR3 DNA is TGTGCCAGCAGTGAAGGGGGGTATGCTGAAGCTTTCTTT.